Sequencing of this T cell receptor beta chain was carried out in a study of OX40 agonist ivuxolimab in advanced cancers. Study-wide points: Several nonresponders also turned out to have low normalized T-cell clonal expansion. Not determined was the antigen specificity of the expanded peripheral T cells.

As for this clone: No antigen is known for it.

Germline CDR1 and CDR2: MDHEN and SYDVKM. V shed 3 bases and J shed 8 bases, with 22 bases lying between them. This CDR3 comprises 16 residues. Only in-frame clones appear in the TCRdb table, and some are missing; sequencing was by immunoSEQ multiplex PCR. The table shows about 100,000 clones, with approximately 90% occurring only once. Here the sequenced sample was CD4+ or CD8+ T cells sorted from blood, taken in a trial of the OX40 agonist ivuxolimab. The sequence was collected from an adult with an advanced solid tumor such as melanoma, head and neck, liver or kidney cancer. The V call is TRBV28, the J call TRBJ1-2; TRBD1 is a possible D gene (5 bases). The CDR3, as DNA: TGTGCCAGCAGTTTTAAGGAGGGGAGGAGGGCCCAGGGCTACACCTTC. Its translation: CASSFKEGRRAQGYTF.